A selection of T cell receptor beta chains follows, all from one sample in a study of prognosis after radiotherapy for stage I lung cancer. MiXCR, run by TCRdb on the multiplex PCR reads, gives a single entry per CDR3 protein. The table records under 35,000 distinct CDR3 sequences, roughly two fifths of them present only once. The sample here was PBMCs, taken before or after stereotactic body radiation therapy (not recorded which). These receptors came from a donor over 45 with non-small cell lung cancer. The CDR3 runs from the conserved cysteine through the conserved F or W. The D gene is left open where the match is weak. Clone sizes are given selectively: once, few, many, or a class where the clone is expanded.

V gene: TRBV29-1
D gene: -
J gene: TRBJ2-1
clone size: many
CDR3 DNA: TGCAGCGTTGAAGATATGAACAGGCCGAGCTCCTACAATGAGCAGTTCTTC
CDR3 protein: CSVEDMNRPSSYNEQFF

V gene: TRBV25-1
D gene: -
J gene: TRBJ1-3
clone size: -
CDR3 DNA: TGTGCCAGCAGTAAAGGGCGATCTGGAAACACCATATACTTT
CDR3 protein: CASSKGRSGNTIYF

V gene: TRBV30
D gene: -
J gene: TRBJ1-6
clone size: medium-sized
CDR3 DNA: TGTGCCTGGAGTGTAGGGCCAGGGACCAATTCACCCCTCCACTTT
CDR3 protein: CAWSVGPGTNSPLHF

V gene: TRBV5-1
D gene: -
J gene: TRBJ1-5
clone size: once
CDR3 DNA: TGCGCCAGCAGCGCGGACGGGGCGGGCAATCAGCCCCAGCATTTT
CDR3 protein: CASSADGAGNQPQHF

V gene: TRBV15
D gene: TRBD2
J gene: TRBJ2-2
clone size: many
CDR3 DNA: TGTGCCACCAGCAGAGATCGAGAGCTAGCGGGATGGACTGGGGAGCTGTTTTTT
CDR3 protein: CATSRDRELAGWTGELFF

V gene: TRBV20-1
D gene: TRBD2
J gene: TRBJ2-5
clone size: -
CDR3 DNA: TGCAGTGTGCTAGGCGGGGGGAGACTCCAAGAGACCCAGTACTTC
CDR3 protein: CSVLGGGRLQETQYF

V gene: TRBV11-2
D gene: -
J gene: TRBJ2-1
clone size: -
CDR3 DNA: TGTGCCAGCAGCTTAGGGGGCCATTGGGATGAGCAGTTCTTC
CDR3 protein: CASSLGGHWDEQFF

V gene: TRBV6-1
D gene: TRBD1
J gene: TRBJ1-5
clone size: many
CDR3 DNA: TGTGCCAGCAGTGATAACAGGGGGCCCAATCAGCCCCAGCATTTT
CDR3 protein: CASSDNRGPNQPQHF

V gene: TRBV20-1
D gene: -
J gene: TRBJ2-3
clone size: -
CDR3 DNA: TGCAGTGCTAGAGACGGTAGCGGCACAGATACGCAGTATTTT
CDR3 protein: CSARDGSGTDTQYF

V gene: TRBV19
D gene: -
J gene: TRBJ1-4
clone size: many
CDR3 DNA: TGTGCCAGTAGTAGCACACGGAGAACTAATGAAAAACTGTTTTTT
CDR3 protein: CASSSTRRTNEKLFF

V gene: TRBV28
D gene: TRBD1
J gene: TRBJ2-7
clone size: many
CDR3 DNA: TGTGCCAGCAGTTCATCCGGGACAGGGAGTATAGGGTTCGAGCAGTACTTC
CDR3 protein: CASSSSGTGSIGFEQYF

V gene: TRBV28
D gene: -
J gene: TRBJ1-6
clone size: medium-sized
CDR3 DNA: TGTGCCAGCAGTCCCTTGGGACAAACCGCTAGGGCCCTCCACTTT
CDR3 protein: CASSPLGQTARALHF

V gene: TRBV11-3
D gene: TRBD2
J gene: TRBJ2-1
clone size: many
CDR3 DNA: TGTGCCAGCAGCTTAGGGGCTAGCGGGCCCACGGGTGAGCAGTTCTTC
CDR3 protein: CASSLGASGPTGEQFF

V gene: TRBV29-1
D gene: TRBD1
J gene: TRBJ2-7
clone size: many
CDR3 DNA: TGCAGCGTTGGGACGGGACAGTACGAGCAGTACTTC
CDR3 protein: CSVGTGQYEQYF

V gene: TRBV5-1
D gene: TRBD2
J gene: TRBJ2-1
clone size: once
CDR3 DNA: TGTGCCAGCAGCGCTCGGGACCTAGCGGTCAATGAGCAGTTCTTC
CDR3 protein: CASSARDLAVNEQFF

V gene: TRBV28
D gene: TRBD1
J gene: TRBJ1-1
clone size: many
CDR3 DNA: TGTGCCAGCAGTTTCACAGGGGGCGGAGTCGACACTGAAGCTTTCTTT
CDR3 protein: CASSFTGGGVDTEAFF

V gene: TRBV15
D gene: TRBD1
J gene: TRBJ1-4
clone size: once
CDR3 DNA: TGTGCCACCAGCAGATCCCAGGGGGGCGAAAAACTGTTTTTT
CDR3 protein: CATSRSQGGEKLFF

V gene: TRBV24-1
D gene: -
J gene: TRBJ1-5
clone size: many
CDR3 DNA: TGTGCCACCAGTCCGAGGGGCGCGAGACAGCCCCAGCATTTT
CDR3 protein: CATSPRGARQPQHF

V gene: TRBV28
D gene: -
J gene: TRBJ2-7
clone size: medium-sized
CDR3 DNA: TGTGCCAGCCAGAGGACTGATTCCGGGTCTAACGAGCAGTACTTC
CDR3 protein: CASQRTDSGSNEQYF

V gene: TRBV6-5
D gene: TRBD1
J gene: TRBJ2-3
clone size: many
CDR3 DNA: TGTGCCAGCAGTTTCGGAAAAGGGACAGATACAGATACGCAGTATTTT
CDR3 protein: CASSFGKGTDTDTQYF

V gene: TRBV12-3/TRBV12-4
D gene: -
J gene: TRBJ2-3
clone size: medium-sized
CDR3 DNA: TGTGCCAGCAGCCACACAGATACGCAGTATTTT
CDR3 protein: CASSHTDTQYF

V gene: TRBV12-3/TRBV12-4
D gene: -
J gene: TRBJ1-2
clone size: -
CDR3 DNA: TGTGCCAGCAGTTTGCTCGCCCAGATGGGCTACACCTTC
CDR3 protein: CASSLLAQMGYTF

V gene: TRBV3-1
D gene: -
J gene: TRBJ2-1
clone size: -
CDR3 DNA: TGTGCCAGCAGCCAAGTAATAGGAAGACATGAGCAGTTCTTC
CDR3 protein: CASSQVIGRHEQFF

V gene: TRBV20-1
D gene: TRBD2
J gene: TRBJ2-1
clone size: -
CDR3 DNA: TGCAGTGCTAGACCGGAACTAGCGGGACGCATCTACAATGAGCAGTTCTTC
CDR3 protein: CSARPELAGRIYNEQFF

V gene: TRBV27
D gene: TRBD1
J gene: TRBJ1-2
clone size: few
CDR3 DNA: TGTGCCAGCACCCAGGGACAGGGGGCCGGCTACACCTTC
CDR3 protein: CASTQGQGAGYTF

V gene: TRBV11-3
D gene: -
J gene: TRBJ2-2
clone size: many
CDR3 DNA: TGTGCCAGCAGTGGGGCTAGCGTTCGCACCGGGGAGCTGTTTTTT
CDR3 protein: CASSGASVRTGELFF

V gene: TRBV15
D gene: TRBD2
J gene: TRBJ2-1
clone size: many
CDR3 DNA: TGTGCCACCAGCAGTGCCGGGACTAGCGGGAGCCCTAGCCTCAAGAATGAGCAGTTCTTC
CDR3 protein: CATSSAGTSGSPSLKNEQFF

V gene: TRBV5-1
D gene: -
J gene: TRBJ2-5
clone size: many
CDR3 DNA: TGCGCCAGCAGCTTGGCCGAGCTCCAAGAGACCCAGTACTTC
CDR3 protein: CASSLAELQETQYF

V gene: TRBV6-1
D gene: TRBD1
J gene: TRBJ1-5
clone size: -
CDR3 DNA: TGTGCCAGCAGTCGACAGGGAAGGAGCACAGACACGCAGCATTTT
CDR3 protein: CASSRQGRSTDTQHF

V gene: TRBV20-1
D gene: -
J gene: TRBJ1-1
clone size: -
CDR3 DNA: TGCAGTGCGTGGGGTGGAGCTAGAAACACTGAAGCTTTCTTT
CDR3 protein: CSAWGGARNTEAFF

V gene: TRBV11-2
D gene: -
J gene: TRBJ2-7
clone size: -
CDR3 DNA: TGTGCCAGCAGCTCCTTAGGGGGAGGGCCAAGACGATACGAGCAGTACTTC
CDR3 protein: CASSSLGGGPRRYEQYF

V gene: TRBV19
D gene: -
J gene: TRBJ2-3
clone size: -
CDR3 DNA: TGTGCCAGTACCCCGCGGGACCGCCCGGCGTATACGCAGTATTTT
CDR3 protein: CASTPRDRPAYTQYF

V gene: TRBV12-3/TRBV12-4
D gene: -
J gene: TRBJ1-5
clone size: many
CDR3 DNA: TGTGCCAGCAGCCCCACCTATAGCAATCAGCCCCAGCATTTT
CDR3 protein: CASSPTYSNQPQHF

V gene: TRBV20-1
D gene: -
J gene: TRBJ2-3
clone size: many
CDR3 DNA: TGCAGTGCTAGAGCTAGCACAGATACGCAGTATTTT
CDR3 protein: CSARASTDTQYF

V gene: TRBV7-8
D gene: -
J gene: TRBJ1-1
clone size: many
CDR3 DNA: TGTGCCAGCAGCTTAGAATTTATGAACACTGAAGCTTTCTTT
CDR3 protein: CASSLEFMNTEAFF

V gene: TRBV2
D gene: -
J gene: TRBJ1-5
clone size: few
CDR3 DNA: TGTGCCATCCAACAGGTGGGATATGGGAGCAATCAGCCCCAGCATTTT
CDR3 protein: CAIQQVGYGSNQPQHF

V gene: TRBV18
D gene: -
J gene: TRBJ2-7
clone size: many
CDR3 DNA: TGTGCCAGCTCACCCGCAGAGCGCGACGAGCAGTACTTC
CDR3 protein: CASSPAERDEQYF

V gene: TRBV29-1
D gene: -
J gene: TRBJ2-5
clone size: many
CDR3 DNA: TGCAGCGTTGATTCACTAGGGGGGGAGACCCAGTACTTC
CDR3 protein: CSVDSLGGETQYF

V gene: TRBV20-1
D gene: -
J gene: TRBJ2-3
clone size: -
CDR3 DNA: TGCAGTACTAGATATCCCGGAACAGGCGACACAGATACGCAGTATTTT
CDR3 protein: CSTRYPGTGDTDTQYF

V gene: TRBV27
D gene: -
J gene: TRBJ1-5
clone size: -
CDR3 DNA: TGTGCCAGCAGTTTGACGGGTTCGATCCAGCCCCAGCATTTT
CDR3 protein: CASSLTGSIQPQHF

V gene: TRBV5-1
D gene: TRBD1
J gene: TRBJ1-6
clone size: -
CDR3 DNA: TGCGCCAGCACACTAGGGACAGGGGAATCACCCCTCCACTTT
CDR3 protein: CASTLGTGESPLHF

V gene: TRBV6-1
D gene: -
J gene: TRBJ2-1
clone size: few
CDR3 DNA: TGTGCCAGCAGTGTACACGGTGGCTACAATGAGCAGTTCTTC
CDR3 protein: CASSVHGGYNEQFF

V gene: TRBV7-9
D gene: TRBD1
J gene: TRBJ1-6
clone size: many
CDR3 DNA: TGTGCCAGCAGCCCACAGACAGGGGATATAAGTGGTTCACCCCTCCACTTT
CDR3 protein: CASSPQTGDISGSPLHF

V gene: TRBV18
D gene: -
J gene: TRBJ1-1
clone size: many
CDR3 DNA: TGTGCCAGCTCACTAAACTCAATGACAGGTTACACTGAAGCTTTCTTT
CDR3 protein: CASSLNSMTGYTEAFF

V gene: TRBV28
D gene: -
J gene: TRBJ2-1
clone size: many
CDR3 DNA: TGTGCCAGCAGTTTGGTAGAGTCCAATGAGCAGTTCTTC
CDR3 protein: CASSLVESNEQFF

V gene: TRBV27
D gene: -
J gene: TRBJ2-7
clone size: -
CDR3 DNA: TGTGCCAGCAGTTCAGGGAACGGCTACGAGCAGTACTTC
CDR3 protein: CASSSGNGYEQYF

V gene: TRBV6-1
D gene: -
J gene: TRBJ2-5
clone size: -
CDR3 DNA: TGTGCCAGCAGTGGTTGTACAGTCCGGGACACCCAGTACTTC
CDR3 protein: CASSGCTVRDTQYF

V gene: TRBV10-3
D gene: TRBD2
J gene: TRBJ2-3
clone size: -
CDR3 DNA: TGTGCCATCAGATCAAGCACCCTGAGGGCGGGAGGGGGCACAGATACGCAGTATTTT
CDR3 protein: CAIRSSTLRAGGGTDTQYF

V gene: TRBV7-2
D gene: -
J gene: TRBJ2-5
clone size: -
CDR3 DNA: TGTGCCAGCAGCTTACAGGGTTTGAAGACCCAGTACTTC
CDR3 protein: CASSLQGLKTQYF

V gene: TRBV5-1
D gene: TRBD2
J gene: TRBJ2-3
clone size: many
CDR3 DNA: TGCGCCAGCAGCGCCGCCGGGACTAGCGGGACCACAGATACGCAGTATTTT
CDR3 protein: CASSAAGTSGTTDTQYF

V gene: TRBV28
D gene: TRBD1
J gene: TRBJ2-5
clone size: many
CDR3 DNA: TGTGCCAGCAGATTACCGACAGGGGGTCAAGAGACCCAGTACTTC
CDR3 protein: CASRLPTGGQETQYF

V gene: TRBV6-2/TRBV6-3
D gene: -
J gene: TRBJ2-5
clone size: many
CDR3 DNA: TGTGCCAGCAGTTCGACAGGTTTGCTTGAGACCCAGTACTTC
CDR3 protein: CASSSTGLLETQYF

V gene: TRBV10-3
D gene: -
J gene: TRBJ2-7
clone size: -
CDR3 DNA: TGTGCCAGAGGACGGACATCCTACGGGCACTACTTC
CDR3 protein: CARGRTSYGHYF